The following is a T cell receptor beta chain sequence with its context. The target antigen is unknown. Germline-derived CDR1 and CDR2 are GTSNPN and SVGIG (reference sequence). With 4 bases clipped from V and 3 bases from J, the junction kept 10 bases outside the gene matches. This CDR3 comprises 15 residues. This sample was taken from a study of T cell responses to AZD1222 COVID-19 vaccine. Whole-study results and caveats: Spike was spanned by vaccine-associated CD4 TCRs, which were dominant at 160-218 and 743-854. In a largely white British group with more females than males, clonal diversity was possibly underestimated.

TCRdb keeps only in-frame clones here, not all; method: immunoSEQ multiplex PCR. The data show 98,000 or so clones, around nine tenths seen once. The chain employs TRBV30 and TRBJ2-7; 9 bases line up with TRBD1. The origin of this receptor is an adult in good health. This specimen was peripheral blood, taken on day 0 of MenACWY control vaccination. The DNA of the CDR3 is TGTGCCTGGATCGAAAAAGGGACAGGGAGCTACGAGCAGTACTTC. Translating gives CAWIEKGTGSYEQYF.